The text below deals with one T cell receptor (beta chain). Because the CDR3's place on the DNA is in doubt, the DNA is left out and the CDR3 is given as listed by TCRdb. The sample comes from a study of blood T cell repertoires in COVID-19. At the level of the study: Specimens from acute and convalescent COVID-19 originated in the United States, Italy and Spain. Sample material is recorded as cDNA or gDNA derived from T cells, B-cell-depleted T cells, or PBMCs.

Germline V lookup: CDR1 MNHEY, CDR2 SVGAGI. The CDR3 region is 12 residues in length, termini included. As originally analysed: Scientists estimated how many nucleated cells there were by amplifying reference gene primers. Generated by immunoSEQ multiplex PCR, the TCRdb table keeps only in-frame clones and is missing some. The V and J calls and clone size were taken over from that table, and D and trimming were inferred from the DNA. In the table there are some 150,000 clones, 70% to 90% of which are singletons. The chain is built from TRBV6-5 and TRBJ1-2. The sequencing input was peripheral blood. This TCR was sampled from a man aged 35 to 55 with acute or convalescent COVID-19. The CDR3 protein is CASSTSTGGYTF.